These T cell receptor beta chains were read from a single sample in a study of breast tumors, draining lymph nodes, adjacent tissues. TCRdb recomputed calls from the multiplex PCR reads with MiXCR, one row per CDR3 protein. This sample has 200,000 or so distinct CDR3 sequences, with 30% to 40% found just once. Sequencing input: axillary lymph node tissue. These TCRs come from a female donor with breast cancer. Some clones in this sample may be carry-over from other donors' samples. CDR3s include the opening cysteine and the closing phenylalanine or tryptophan. Each record gives: V gene, J gene, D gene, clone size, CDR3 DNA, CDR3 protein. A D gene is named only where the DNA matches it firmly. Some rows have no size entry. The others give once, few or many, or a class for an expanded clone.

>TRBV19|TRBJ2-2|TRBD1|.
TGTGCCAGTACTAACAGGGGGCAAGACGGGGAGTTGTTTTTT
CASTNRGQDGELFF
>TRBV20-1|TRBJ2-1|.|many
TGCAGTGCTAGCCCGGCGGGGGCGAACATTGAGCAGTTCTTC
CSASPAGANIEQFF
>TRBV4-2|TRBJ2-1|TRBD2|few
TGTGCCAGCAGCCAAGGGGGAGGTAGCGGGGGTTCCAATGAGCAGTTCTTC
CASSQGGGSGGSNEQFF
>TRBV12-3/TRBV12-4|TRBJ2-6|.|once
TGTGCCAGCAGCCGGTCCACTGGGGCCAACGTCCTGACTTTC
CASSRSTGANVLTF
>TRBV28|TRBJ2-7|.|many
TGTGCCACTAATATCGTCGATGGGTTCGAGCAGTACTTC
CATNIVDGFEQYF
>TRBV24-1|TRBJ1-2|TRBD1|.
TGTGCCACCAGTAGCCGGGACAGGGAACCTAACTATGGCTACACCTTC
CATSSRDREPNYGYTF
>TRBV20-1|TRBJ2-1|TRBD2|many
TGCAGTGCTAGCCAGCTACTAGCGAACGATGAGCAGTTCTTC
CSASQLLANDEQFF
>TRBV5-1|TRBJ2-2|TRBD1|many
TGCGCCAGCAGCTCCGGGACAGGGGTAACCGGGGAGCTGTTTTTT
CASSSGTGVTGELFF
>TRBV20-1|TRBJ1-1|.|few
TGCAGTGCTAGAGATACTGGAGGGGTGAACACTGAAGCTTTCTTT
CSARDTGGVNTEAFF
>TRBV20-1|TRBJ1-1|TRBD1|.
TGCAGTGCTCCCCGGACAGGTTCCATGAACACTGAAGCTTTCTTT
CSAPRTGSMNTEAFF
>TRBV28|TRBJ1-4|.|many
TGTGCCAGCAGGCGGGGGGCTGAAAAACTGTTTTTT
CASRRGAEKLFF
>TRBV10-2|TRBJ1-4|TRBD1|.
TGCGCCAGCTCGAGGGGGCAGAGGGCCAATGAAAAACTGTCTTTT
CASSRGQRANEKLSF
>TRBV2|TRBJ2-7|TRBD2|.
TGTGCCAGCATGGCTGGGCTAGCGGGGGGTGAGCAGTACTTC
CASMAGLAGGEQYF
>TRBV15|TRBJ2-3|.|.
TGTGCCACCAGCAGAGATCAGCAGTATTTT
CATSRDQQYF
>TRBV5-4|TRBJ2-3|TRBD2|.
TGTGCCGGCAGCTTGGGACTAGCTGGAGATACGCAGTATTTT
CAGSLGLAGDTQYF
>TRBV24-1|TRBJ2-7|.|many
TGTGCCACCAGTGCAGGGCATCCCCGCTACGAGCAGTACTTC
CATSAGHPRYEQYF
>TRBV20-1|TRBJ2-2|TRBD2|.
TGCAGTGCTAGAGATTCGGGCGGGGGGGTTACCGGGGAGCTGTTTTTT
CSARDSGGGVTGELFF
>TRBV6-5|TRBJ2-3|.|.
TGTGCCAGCAGTCAGCGGGGCAGGGGCCTCACAGATACGCAGTATTTT
CASSQRGRGLTDTQYF
>TRBV20-1|TRBJ2-2|.|.
TGCAGTGCCTCGGGTTCCGGGGAGCTGTTTTTT
CSASGSGELFF
>TRBV28|TRBJ2-7|.|few
TGTGCCAGCCGAAGGACTGTCTCCTACGAGCAGTACTTC
CASRRTVSYEQYF
>TRBV24-1|TRBJ2-1|.|many
TGTGCCACCAGTGCGGTGTCTAGCGAGTCCAATGAGCAGTTCTTC
CATSAVSSESNEQFF
>TRBV6-6|TRBJ1-3|.|many
TGTGCCAGCAGTTTCCCGACGGGTGGAGAAACTGGAAACACCATATATTTT
CASSFPTGGETGNTIYF
>TRBV7-2|TRBJ2-5|.|.
TGTGCCAGCAGCTTAGGGCAGGGAAAGGAGACCCAGTACTTC
CASSLGQGKETQYF
>TRBV7-2|TRBJ2-5|.|.
TGTGCCAGCAGCGCCCCGGGTGCTACGTCGGAGACCCAGTACTTC
CASSAPGATSETQYF
>TRBV24-1|TRBJ2-1|.|many
TGTGCCACCAGTGATTTGAAACAGAAAAATGAGCAGTTCTTC
CATSDLKQKNEQFF
>TRBV19|TRBJ1-4|TRBD1|many
TGTGCCAGTCAGGACAGGGGAAATGAAAAACTGTTTTTT
CASQDRGNEKLFF
>TRBV10-3|TRBJ1-3|TRBD1|many
TGTGCCTCAACAGGGGCCATACTGGTCTTGACTCCCTCCTCTGGAAACACCATATATTTT
CASTGAILVLTPSSGNTIYF
>TRBV7-2|TRBJ2-2|TRBD1|many
TGTGCCAGCAGCGCGAACAGGGGTAGCACCGGGGAGCTGTTTTTT
CASSANRGSTGELFF
>TRBV20-1|TRBJ1-6|.|many
TGCAGTGCCTCTCCGGGTTCACCCCTCCACTTT
CSASPGSPLHF
>TRBV19|TRBJ1-3|.|.
TGTGCCAGTAGTACGGGGCTTGGAAACACCATATATTTT
CASSTGLGNTIYF
>TRBV2|TRBJ2-7|TRBD2|many
TGTGCCAGCGGGACTAGCGCAATCTACGAGCAGTACTTC
CASGTSAIYEQYF
>TRBV4-3|TRBJ2-3|TRBD1|many
TGCGCCAGCAGCCAGGGCAGGGCCTATGCAGGGGGAGATACGCAGTATTTT
CASSQGRAYAGGDTQYF
>TRBV11-2|TRBJ1-6|.|many
TGTGCCAGCAGCTCACCCGTGGGCTATAATTCACCCCTCCACTTT
CASSSPVGYNSPLHF
>TRBV15|TRBJ1-5|.|.
TGTGCCACCAGCAGTTACTCGGGGGGAAATCAGCCCCAGCATTTT
CATSSYSGGNQPQHF
>TRBV7-2|TRBJ2-2|.|.
TGTGCCAGCAGCTTAGACTACTCCACCGGGGAGCTGTTTTTT
CASSLDYSTGELFF
>TRBV15|TRBJ1-1|.|.
TGTGCCACCAGCAGGGACAACCTAAACACTGAAGCTTTCTTT
CATSRDNLNTEAFF
>TRBV12-3/TRBV12-4|TRBJ1-5|.|.
TGTGCCAGCAGCGACCAGGGGCCCCAGCATTTT
CASSDQGPQHF
>TRBV25-1|TRBJ1-4|TRBD1|many
TGTGCCAGCAGTCCTCGGGACAGGGCAACTAATGAAAAACTGTTTTTT
CASSPRDRATNEKLFF